Reported below is one T cell receptor beta chain. The antigen is not known. This sequence may be a read error, since a much larger clone differs from it by one base. RNA transcripts gave rise to amplified TCR beta CDR3 regions. First-round RT-PCR of the TCR CDR3 relied on the HTBI primer set. From the multiplex PCR reads, TCRdb called clonotypes with MiXCR, one entry per CDR3 protein. The sample yields around 300,000 distinct CDR3 sequences, approximately 15% seen once. Graves' hyperthyroidism without ophthalmopathy progression within 18 months was termed stable. Each patient was aged 18 to 65 and had newly diagnosed hyperthyroidism of under 2 months' duration. The data were taken from a study of T cells in Graves' hyperthyroidism and ophthalmopathy. This CDR3 contains 13 residues. Trimming left V 3 bases short and J 6 bases short, with 9 bases between. CDR1 MDHEN and CDR2 SYDVKM come from the germline V gene.

Study outcomes and limitations: Onset of ophthalmopathy came a median about 6.5 months after the model predicted it.

The sequenced material came from blood. This clonotype was obtained from a woman under 40 with Graves' hyperthyroidism. V gene TRBV28 combines with J gene TRBJ2-1, with D uncertain. Here the CDR3 reads CASSFQPGNEQFF. Here the CDR3 DNA reads TGTGCCAGCAGTTTTCAACCTGGCAATGAGCAGTTCTTC. The full variable domain, with the rest looked up from reference TRBV28 and TRBJ2-1, is DVKVTQSSRYLVKRTGEKVFLECVQDMDHENMFWYRQDPGLGLRLIYFSYDVKMKEKGDIPEGYSVSREKKERFSLILESASTNQTSMYLCASSFQPGNEQFFGPGTRLTVL.